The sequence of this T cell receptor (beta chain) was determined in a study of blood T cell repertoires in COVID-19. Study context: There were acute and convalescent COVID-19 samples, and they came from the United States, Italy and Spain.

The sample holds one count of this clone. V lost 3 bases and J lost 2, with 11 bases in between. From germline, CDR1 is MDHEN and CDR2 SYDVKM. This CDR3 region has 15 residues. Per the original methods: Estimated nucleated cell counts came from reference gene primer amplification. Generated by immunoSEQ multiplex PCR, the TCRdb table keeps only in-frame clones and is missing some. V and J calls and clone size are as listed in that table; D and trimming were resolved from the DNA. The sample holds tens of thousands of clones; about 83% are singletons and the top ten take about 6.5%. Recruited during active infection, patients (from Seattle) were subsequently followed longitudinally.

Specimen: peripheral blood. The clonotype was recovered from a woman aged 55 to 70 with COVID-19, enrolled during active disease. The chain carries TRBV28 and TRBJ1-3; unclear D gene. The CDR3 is CASSLWNTAGNTIYF. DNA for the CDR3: TGTGCCAGCAGTTTGTGGAACACAGCTGGAAACACCATATATTTT.